The clone carrying this TCR beta chain came up a few times. This sample is part of a study of spatial heterogeneity in lung cancer. TCRdb used MiXCR to reprocess the 5' RACE reads, holding one entry per CDR3 protein. The table includes some 83,000 distinct CDR3 sequences, 7.5% to 9.5% detected once. V dropped 0 bases and J dropped 11; count of bases not matched to a gene: 4. Germline CDR1 is SGHKS and CDR2 is YYEKEE (reference sequence). The CDR3 length is 12 residues. Sample time point: sample taken at primary tumor resection. The source was PBMCs, collected at surgery. The clonotype comes from a male donor with early-stage non-small cell lung cancer. The chain carries TRBV5-5 and TRBJ1-1, with 7 bases lining up with TRBD1. CDR3 region: CASSLVQGDAFF. The CDR3 nucleotides read TGTGCCAGCAGCTTGGTGCAGGGGGACGCTTTCTTT. The full variable domain, completed using reference TRBV5-5 and TRBJ1-1, is DAGVTQSPTHLIKTRGQQVTLRCSPISGHKSVSWYQQVLGQGPQFIFQYYEKEERGRGNFPDRFSARQFPNYSSELNVNALLLGDSALYLCASSLVQGDAFFGQGTRLTVV.